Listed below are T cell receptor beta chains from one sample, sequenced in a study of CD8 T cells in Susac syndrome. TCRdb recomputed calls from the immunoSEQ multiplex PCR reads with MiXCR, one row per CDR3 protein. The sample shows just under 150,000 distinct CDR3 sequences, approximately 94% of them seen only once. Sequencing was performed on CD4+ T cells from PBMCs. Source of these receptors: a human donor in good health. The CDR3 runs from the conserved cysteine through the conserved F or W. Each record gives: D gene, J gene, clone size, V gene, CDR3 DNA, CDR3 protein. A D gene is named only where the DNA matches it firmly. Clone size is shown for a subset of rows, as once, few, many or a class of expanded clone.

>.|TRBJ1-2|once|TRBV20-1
TGCAGTGCTAGATCAGGTGTCCACACCTTC
CSARSGVHTF
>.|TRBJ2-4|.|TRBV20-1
TGCAGTGCTAGAGAAGGGCCCTTCTTAAACATTCAGTACTTC
CSAREGPFLNIQYF
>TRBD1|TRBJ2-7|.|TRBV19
TGTGCCAGTAGTATGGAGACAGGGGGCGTCTCGGTGGAGCAGTACTTC
CASSMETGGVSVEQYF
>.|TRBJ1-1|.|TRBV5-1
TGCGCCAGCAGCTTCCAGCCTTTGAACACTGAAGCTTTCTTT
CASSFQPLNTEAFF
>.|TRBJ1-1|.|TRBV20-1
TGCAGTGCATTAGGCTGGGTGAGTCGCACTGAAGCTTTCTTT
CSALGWVSRTEAFF
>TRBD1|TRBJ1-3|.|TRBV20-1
TGCAGTGCTCGATCAGACAGGGGGCCTGAAAACACCATATATTTT
CSARSDRGPENTIYF
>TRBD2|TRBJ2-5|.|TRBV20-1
TGCAGTGCTAGAGATGGCGGGCTAGCGGGCCAAGAGACCCAGTACTTC
CSARDGGLAGQETQYF
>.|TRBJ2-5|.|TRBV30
TGTGCCTGGAGCCCCCCGGTGGCTCGGCGAGAGACCCAGTACTTC
CAWSPPVARRETQYF
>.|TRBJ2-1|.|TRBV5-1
TGCGCCAGCAGCCCTGGACAAACCTACAATGAGCAGTTCTTC
CASSPGQTYNEQFF
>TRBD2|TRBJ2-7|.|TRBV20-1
TGCAGTGCAAGGAGCGGGAGGGTCTCCTACGAGCAGTACTTC
CSARSGRVSYEQYF
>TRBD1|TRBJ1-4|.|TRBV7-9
TGTGCCAGCAGCTTTGGGACAGGCTGGGAGGTTGAAAAACTGTTTTTT
CASSFGTGWEVEKLFF
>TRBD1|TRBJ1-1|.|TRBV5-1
TGCGCCAGCAGCTCCTGGACAGGGACGAACACTGAAGCTTTCTTT
CASSSWTGTNTEAFF
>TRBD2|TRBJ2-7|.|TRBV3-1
TGTGCCAGCAGCCAAGCGGGAGGGCCTGGGGAGCAGTACTTC
CASSQAGGPGEQYF
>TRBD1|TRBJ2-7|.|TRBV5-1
TGCGCCAGCAGCTTGGGCCTCGGGACAGGGGGTTACGAGCAGTACTTC
CASSLGLGTGGYEQYF
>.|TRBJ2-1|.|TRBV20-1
TGCAGTGCAAACCCTACCCAGAGCTCCTACAATGAGCAGTTCTTC
CSANPTQSSYNEQFF
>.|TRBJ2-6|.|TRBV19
TGTGCCAGTAGTATACAACCCTCTGGGGCCAACGTCCTGACTTTC
CASSIQPSGANVLTF
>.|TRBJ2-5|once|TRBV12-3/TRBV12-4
TGTGCCAGCAGTTCGGGACAATTCCAAGAGACCCAGTACTTC
CASSSGQFQETQYF
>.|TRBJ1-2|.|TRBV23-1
TGCGCCAGCAGGAGGTCCCATCCTCGTGGCTACACCTTC
CASRRSHPRGYTF
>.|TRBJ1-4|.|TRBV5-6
TGTGCCAGCAGCAACCTAGGTCCAGAGGGAGATGAAAAACTGTTTTTT
CASSNLGPEGDEKLFF
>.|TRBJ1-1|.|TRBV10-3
TGTGCCATCAGGGCGGGGGACGGCAACACTGAAGCTTTCTTT
CAIRAGDGNTEAFF
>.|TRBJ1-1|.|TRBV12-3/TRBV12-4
TGTGCCAGCAGTTTTGATCTGGGCTCCCGCGAAGCTTTCTTT
CASSFDLGSREAFF
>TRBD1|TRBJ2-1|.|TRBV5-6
TGTGCCAGCAGCCCCCGGGACAGGGGGTTCCTCGGGCAGTTCTTC
CASSPRDRGFLGQFF
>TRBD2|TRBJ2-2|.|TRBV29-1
TGCAGCGTTGAAGCGCCTAGCGGGGTGAACACCGGGGAGCTGTTTTTT
CSVEAPSGVNTGELFF
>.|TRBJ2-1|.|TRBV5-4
TGTGCCAGCAGCCTGACGGGGGGCGATGAGCAGTTCTTC
CASSLTGGDEQFF
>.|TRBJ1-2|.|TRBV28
TGTGCCAGCAGGACCGGGCGGGGGCGCTTCCACTATGGCTACACCTTC
CASRTGRGRFHYGYTF
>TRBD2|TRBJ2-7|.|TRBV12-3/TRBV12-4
TGTGCCAGCAGTATAGCGGGGGTGTTGGTCGGCGAGCAGTACTTC
CASSIAGVLVGEQYF
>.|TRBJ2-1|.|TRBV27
TGTGCCAGCAGTCCGCCCCCCTACAATGAGCAGTTCTTC
CASSPPPYNEQFF
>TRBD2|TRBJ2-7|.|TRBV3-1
TGTGCCAGCAGCCAGGCGGGAGGGCCCTACGAGCAGTACTTC
CASSQAGGPYEQYF
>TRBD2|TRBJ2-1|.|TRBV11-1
TGTGCCAGCAGCTTACCCCCCAGGGGACTAGCGGGTAGCTCCTACAATGAGCAGTTCTTC
CASSLPPRGLAGSSYNEQFF
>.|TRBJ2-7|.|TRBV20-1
TGCAGTGCTAGACAATTGGGGACAAGCGGGAACGAGCAGTACTTC
CSARQLGTSGNEQYF
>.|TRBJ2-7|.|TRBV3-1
TGTGCCAGCAGCCAAGCCCACGAGCAGTACTTC
CASSQAHEQYF
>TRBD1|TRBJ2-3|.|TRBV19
TGTGCCAGTAGTAGTGCCAGGGGGCTGTCAGATACGCAGTATTTT
CASSSARGLSDTQYF
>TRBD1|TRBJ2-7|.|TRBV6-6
TGTGCCAGCACCAAGTCACAGGGGTCCTACGAGCAGTACTTC
CASTKSQGSYEQYF
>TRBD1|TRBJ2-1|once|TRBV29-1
TGCAGCGTGGGACCGGGACAGGGGGCGAGTGAGCAGTTCTTC
CSVGPGQGASEQFF
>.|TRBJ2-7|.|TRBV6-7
TGTGCCAGCAGTTACCCAGGAATGATCTACGAGCAGTACTTC
CASSYPGMIYEQYF
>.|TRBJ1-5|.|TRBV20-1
TGCAGTGCCCCCGCGGGGGGTGAATTTCAGCCCCAGCATTTT
CSAPAGGEFQPQHF
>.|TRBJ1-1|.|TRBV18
TGTGCCAGCCACGGGGGCAGGGCGTTTAACACTGAAGCTTTCTTT
CASHGGRAFNTEAFF
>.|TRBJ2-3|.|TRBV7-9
TGTGCCAGCAGCATAAGACAAGGGATGTTCGGATATACGCAGTATTTT
CASSIRQGMFGYTQYF
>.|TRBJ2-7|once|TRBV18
TGTGCCAGCTCACGGACGGGTGGCATGGACGAGCAGTACTTC
CASSRTGGMDEQYF
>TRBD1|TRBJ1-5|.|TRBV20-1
TGCAGTGCTATGGACAGGGCCTATGGGCCCCAGCATTTT
CSAMDRAYGPQHF
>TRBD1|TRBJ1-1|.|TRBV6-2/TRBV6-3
TGTGCCAGCAGGGATCCAGGGGGCGCGGGCACTGAAGCTTTCTTT
CASRDPGGAGTEAFF
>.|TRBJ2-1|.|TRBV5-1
TGCGCCAGCAGCTTGTGGGGTCAAGAGGGCAATGAGCAGTTCTTC
CASSLWGQEGNEQFF
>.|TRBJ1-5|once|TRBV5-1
TGCGCCAGCAGCTTGGACCCTCTGACAGGACCCAATCAGCCCCAGCATTTT
CASSLDPLTGPNQPQHF
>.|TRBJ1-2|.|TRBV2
TGTGCCAGCAGTGCAACCATGGTGGCAACCTATGGCTACACCTTC
CASSATMVATYGYTF
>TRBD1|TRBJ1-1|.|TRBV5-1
TGCGCCAGCAGCATGGGACAGGGGGCCGTGAACACTGAAGCTTTCTTT
CASSMGQGAVNTEAFF
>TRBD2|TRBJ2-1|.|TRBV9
TGTGCCAGCAGCGTAGGAGCCCTAGCGGGAGGGTACGAGCAGTTCTTC
CASSVGALAGGYEQFF
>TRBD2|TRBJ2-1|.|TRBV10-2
TGCGCCAGCAGACCGGGACTAGCGGGAGATGAGCAGTTCTTC
CASRPGLAGDEQFF
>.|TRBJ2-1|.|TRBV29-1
TGCAGCGTGCCGGCCCCGTGGGGTGAGCAGTTCTTC
CSVPAPWGEQFF
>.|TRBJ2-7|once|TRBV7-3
TGTGCCAGCAGCTTAAAAGTGACAGAGCAGTACTTC
CASSLKVTEQYF
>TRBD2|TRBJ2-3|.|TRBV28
TGTGCCAGCAGCCGAACTAGCGGGAAGCGTAATACGCAGTATTTT
CASSRTSGKRNTQYF
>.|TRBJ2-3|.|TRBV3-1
TGTGCCAGCAGCCAAGATAGGTTGAATACGCAGTATTTT
CASSQDRLNTQYF
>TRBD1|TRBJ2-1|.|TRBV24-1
TGTGCCACCAGTGATCCCGGGACAGGGGGTCTGAATGAGCAGTTCTTC
CATSDPGTGGLNEQFF
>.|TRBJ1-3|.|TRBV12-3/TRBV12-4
TGTGCCTGCTGGACGGCCGGCTCTGGAAACACCATATATTTT
CACWTAGSGNTIYF
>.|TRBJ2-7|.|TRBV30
TGTGCCTGGAGTGTTGGATTCGGCGAGCAGTACTTC
CAWSVGFGEQYF
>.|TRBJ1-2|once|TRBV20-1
TGCAGTGCTAGATTCTATGGCTACACCTTC
CSARFYGYTF
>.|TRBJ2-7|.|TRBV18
TGTGCCAGCTCACTCAGGGACTACGAGCAGTACTTC
CASSLRDYEQYF
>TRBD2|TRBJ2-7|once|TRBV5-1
TGCGCCAGCAGCGAGACTAGCCTTGCCTACGAGCAGTACTTC
CASSETSLAYEQYF
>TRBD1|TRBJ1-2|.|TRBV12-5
TGTGCTAGTGGTTTTTACTCGACAGGGAGAGCTGGCTACACCTTC
CASGFYSTGRAGYTF
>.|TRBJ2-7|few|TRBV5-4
TGTGCCAGCAGCTCACGGCAGGGGGGAGACGAGCAGTACTTC
CASSSRQGGDEQYF
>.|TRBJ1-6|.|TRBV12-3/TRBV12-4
TGTGCCAGCAGTTGGTCAGGGGAGAGGTCACCCCTCCACTTT
CASSWSGERSPLHF